The sequence of this T cell receptor beta chain was determined in a study of blood T cell repertoires in COVID-19. Study-level background: Specimens from acute and convalescent COVID-19 originated in the United States, Italy and Spain. Sources were T cells, B-cell-depleted T cells, or PBMCs; the material itself was cDNA or gDNA.

With V trimmed by 9 bases and J by 9 bases, 13 bases remained unmatched. The CDR3 spans 14 residues. CDR1 and CDR2 from the germline V gene are MNHEY and SVGAGI. As processed by the authors: Amplification with reference gene primers provided the estimates of nucleated cell counts. The data were produced by immunoSEQ multiplex PCR, yet TCRdb's version contains in-frame clones alone and is incomplete. D and trimming come from the DNA, and the V and J calls and clone size come from that table. The profile shows under 95,000 clones, 75% to 90% of them singletons. This clonotype was obtained from a woman of 80 years or more with active or convalescent COVID-19. Sample: peripheral blood. This chain links TRBV6-5 with TRBJ2-5; 10 bases map to TRBD1. The CDR3 reads CASSRTGGGSAQYF. The CDR3 region has the DNA TGTGCCAGTTCTAGGACAGGGGGTGGTTCGGCCCAGTACTTC.